The 14 T cell receptor beta chains reported below all come from one sample, sequenced in a study of monozygotic twins with inflammatory bowel disease. Each CDR3 protein gets one entry in TCRdb, which reprocessed the 5' RACE reads and gives no DNA. Its table records some 330,000 distinct CDR3 sequences. Material: blood. The source of these receptors is a human donor with ulcerative colitis or Crohn's disease, or a healthy co-twin of an affected twin (not recorded which).

CDR3 loop: CASSNLALEQYF. This chain joins TRBV2 and TRBJ2-7; checking the TCRdb D call of TRBD2 is not possible without DNA. This CDR3 has 12 amino acids. The germline gives CDR1 SNHLY, CDR2 FYNNEI.

The V call is TRBV11-1, the J call TRBJ1-1. The CDR3 extends over 12 amino acids. Germline CDR1 SGHAT, CDR2 FQDESV (reference sequence). CDR3 residues: CASSLDNEGAFF.

The chain carries TRBV28 and TRBJ2-2; TCRdb lists TRBD1, though no DNA is available to test this call. CDR3 size: 14 residues. CDR1 and CDR2 (germline): MDHEN, SYDVKM. CDR3 sequence reads: CASRWDRNTGELFF. The full variable domain, its missing parts supplied by reference TRBV28 and TRBJ2-2, is DVKVTQSSRYLVKRTGEKVFLECVQDMDHENMFWYRQDPGLGLRLIYFSYDVKMKEKGDIPEGYSVSREKKERFSLILESASTNQTSMYLCASRWDRNTGELFFGEGSRLTVL.

CDR3 in amino acids: CSAGRGTGELFF. The gene calls are TRBV20-1 and TRBJ2-2; TCRdb lists TRBD1, though no DNA is available to test this call. Germline V gene data show CDR1 as DFQATT and CDR2 as SNEGSKA (reference sequence). The CDR3 runs to 12 residues.

The CDR3 is CASSLPSGGPYNEQFF. The chain combines TRBV5-1 with TRBJ2-1; TCRdb outputs TRBD1, but without DNA this stays unchecked. The CDR3 length is 16 residues. CDR1 is SGHRS, CDR2 YFSETQ, per germline.

The chain carries TRBV7-2 and TRBJ1-2. Germline assignment: CDR1 SGHTA and CDR2 FQGNSA. This CDR3 has 14 residues. The CDR3 loop is CASSLVRNNYGYTF.

V and J are TRBV28 and TRBJ2-7; there is no DNA to check the TCRdb D call of TRBD2. Germline CDR1 is MDHEN and CDR2 is SYDVKM. The CDR3 is 14 amino acids. This chain's CDR3 is CASSGPASSYEQYF. The variable domain in full, completed from reference TRBV28 and TRBJ2-7, reads DVKVTQSSRYLVKRTGEKVFLECVQDMDHENMFWYRQDPGLGLRLIYFSYDVKMKEKGDIPEGYSVSREKKERFSLILESASTNQTSMYLCASSGPASSYEQYFGPGTRLTVT.

The rearrangement links TRBV27 to TRBJ1-2; TCRdb selects TRBD1, and the lack of DNA leaves this call unchecked. There are 17 residues in the CDR3. The germline V gene has CDR1 MNHEY and CDR2 SMNVEV (reference sequence). The CDR3 protein is CASSFRGAYTSNYGYTF.

V usage is TRBV6-1 and J usage is TRBJ2-1; TCRdb indicates TRBD2, and absent DNA this call remains unverified. Germline V gene lookup returns CDR1 MNHNS and CDR2 SASEGT. The CDR3 has 15 residues. CDR3 in amino acids: CASRHGAGGGDEQFF.

The gene calls are TRBV2 and TRBJ2-5; TCRdb reports TRBD1, a call that lacks DNA to check it against. This CDR3 is 13 amino acids long. CDR1 and CDR2 (germline): SNHLY, FYNNEI. The CDR3 protein is CASSRDRGETQYF.

The CDR3: CASSYGVVSPLHF. The J gene is TRBJ1-6, the V gene TRBV6-5. CDR3 length equals 13 residues. In germline, CDR1 is MNHEY, CDR2 SVGAGI.

The genes are TRBV7-2 and TRBJ2-3; TCRdb returns TRBD2, unconfirmable since there is no DNA. CDR1 and CDR2 from the germline V gene are SGHTA and FQGNSA. This CDR3 is 14 amino acids long. CDR3 protein: CASSRMIGPDTQYF. Combining the CDR3 with reference TRBV7-2 and TRBJ2-3 gives the whole variable domain GAGVSQSPSNKVTEKGKDVELRCDPISGHTALYWYRQSLGQGLEFLIYFQGNSAPDKSGLPSDRFSAERTGGSVSTLTIQRTQQEDSAVYLCASSRMIGPDTQYFGPGTRLTVL.

This rearrangement joins TRBV6-6 to TRBJ2-1; TCRdb returns TRBD1, unconfirmable since there is no DNA. Germline CDR1 and CDR2: MNHNY and SVGAGI (reference sequence). CDR3 length: 14 amino acids. CDR3 in amino acids: CASSTGLGGNEQFF.

CDR3 amino acids: CASTIGQSSYEQYF. This chain connects TRBV5-6 to TRBJ2-7; TCRdb selects TRBD1, and the lack of DNA leaves this call unchecked. Per germline, CDR1 SGHDT and CDR2 YYEEEE. CDR3 size: 14 residues.